This T cell receptor beta chain was sequenced for a study of T cell responses to AZD1222 COVID-19 vaccine. Whole-study results and caveats: Among the donors, most were white British and more were female, and clonal diversity was possibly underestimated.

V was shortened by 5 bases and J by 3 bases, with 16 bases between the two germline ends. This CDR3 comprises 16 residues. Germline V gene data show CDR1 as SGHTA and CDR2 as FQGTGA. The assay was immunoSEQ multiplex PCR, and TCRdb's table has in-frame clones only and misses some. This repertoire shows about 55,000 clones, around 90% found once; its top ten account for 3.9%. A note on this clone: Its antigen remains unknown.

This material consisted of peripheral blood, taken on day 0 of AZD1222 vaccination. The receptor was isolated from an adult in good health. The V gene is TRBV7-3, the J gene TRBJ2-2, with D possibly TRBD1 on 6 matching bases. DNA for the CDR3: TGTGCCAGCAGCCCTAGCAGGGGAATTCACACCGGGGAGCTGTTTTTT. Translated, it gives CASSPSRGIHTGELFF. Together with reference TRBV7-3 and TRBJ2-2, the CDR3 gives the full variable domain: GAGVSQTPSNKVTEKGKYVELRCDPISGHTALYWYRQSLGQGPEFLIYFQGTGAADDSGLPNDRFFAVRPEGSVSTLKIQRTERGDSAVYLCASSPSRGIHTGELFFGEGSRLTVL.